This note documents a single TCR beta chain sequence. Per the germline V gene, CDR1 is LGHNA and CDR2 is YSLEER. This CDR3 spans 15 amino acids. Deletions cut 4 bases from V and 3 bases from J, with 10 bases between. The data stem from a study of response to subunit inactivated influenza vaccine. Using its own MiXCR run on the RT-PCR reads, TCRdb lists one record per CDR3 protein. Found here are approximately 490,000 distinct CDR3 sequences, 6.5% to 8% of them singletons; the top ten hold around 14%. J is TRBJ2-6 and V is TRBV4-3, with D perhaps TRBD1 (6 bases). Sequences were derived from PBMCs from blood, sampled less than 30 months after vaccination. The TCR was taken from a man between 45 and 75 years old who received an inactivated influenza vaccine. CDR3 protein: CASSLQGHGANVLTF. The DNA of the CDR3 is TGCGCCAGCAGCCTACAGGGCCATGGGGCCAACGTCCTGACTTTC.